This T cell receptor beta chain was profiled in a study of shared clonotypes between healthy human individuals. Data came from immunoSEQ multiplex PCR; TCRdb stores just in-frame clones and leaves some out. This table has roughly 170,000 clones, 65% to 80% appearing once. This clone has ten or more counts. Its target is unknown. Overall study results and limits: Only blood samples were collected, and tissue repertoires likely differ. Naive subsets generally exceeded memory subsets in estimated richness. Rarefaction demonstrated incomplete sorted-subset sequencing despite large depth.

Trimming shortened V by 3 bases and J by 4 bases, and 15 bases separated the two germline ends. Germline V gene sequence: CDR1 SGHTA, CDR2 FQGNSA. The CDR3 consists of 15 residues. Sequenced: memory CD4+ T cells sorted from blood. This sample's subset: CD45RA-negative fraction. The chain couples TRBV7-2 to TRBJ1-2, with D unresolved. This receptor was taken from a man aged 30 to 39 in good health. CDR3 nucleotide sequence: TGTGCCAGCAGCTTCTCAGGTCCCCTCGTCTATGGCTACACCTTC. It encodes CASSFSGPLVYGYTF.